This TCR beta chain was observed in a study of blood T cells in healthy people across ages. Extracted total RNA amounted to at least 5.5 micrograms for each sample. Together with a sample-barcoded 5' primer, a J-beta primer mix was included in a second PCR lasting about 6 to 12 cycles. Each sample yielded at least 3 million CDR3-containing paired-end reads. Each CDR3 protein is one row after TCRdb ran MiXCR on the 5' RACE reads. This table holds about 640,000 distinct CDR3 sequences, under 70% found once. Worth noting for this clonotype: No antigen is known for it.

The CDR3 spans 15 residues. Germline V gene lookup returns CDR1 KGHSH and CDR2 LQKENI. Deletions cut 5 bases from V and 0 bases from J, with 12 bases between. Findings and caveats of the study: While age rose, TCR beta diversity per million T cells dropped in a roughly linear way. Diversity was estimated from one million T cells, and these estimates were considered underestimates.

V gene TRBV18 combines with J gene TRBJ2-3; D may be TRBD1 (5 bases). The TCR originated in a man between 60 and 70 years old in good health. Sequencing was done on a sample of blood. CDR3 in amino acids: CASSARQSSTDTQYF. CDR3 sequence (DNA): TGTGCCAGCTCAGCGCGACAGAGTAGCACAGATACGCAGTATTTT.